The T cell receptor (beta chain) described here comes from a study of blood T cell repertoires in COVID-19. As for the study in general: The study drew acute and convalescent COVID-19 samples from the United States, Italy and Spain. PBMCs, B-cell-depleted T cells, or T cells provided the cDNA or gDNA that made up the material.

The authors' processing: Researchers report that nucleated cell counts were estimated from reference gene primer amplification. Repertoires were generated with immunoSEQ multiplex PCR, while TCRdb's copy carries only in-frame clones and drops some. D and trimming were read from the DNA, whereas the V and J calls and clone size are those reported in that table. Found here are roughly 100,000 clones, roughly 80% of them singletons; the top ten hold 18%. The CDR3 runs 14 residues. The V and J ends lost 3 bases and 0 bases respectively, with 9 bases between them. Germline V gene lookup returns CDR1 SGHDT and CDR2 YYEEEE.

Sequencing used peripheral blood. The sequence was collected from a man older than 75 with acute or convalescent COVID-19. The chain employs TRBV5-6 and TRBJ1-1, with D perhaps TRBD1 (6 bases). The CDR3 DNA reads as TGTGCCAGCAGCTCCAGGGGCATGAACACTGAAGCTTTCTTT. This codes for CASSSRGMNTEAFF.